This T cell receptor beta chain was obtained from a study of blood T cell repertoires in COVID-19. Study-wide background: The study drew acute and convalescent COVID-19 samples from the United States, Italy and Spain.

Germline CDR1 is MDHEN and CDR2 is SYDVKM. The CDR3 covers 16 residues. V shed 4 bases, J shed 7 bases, and the junction held 9 bases outside the gene matches. Per the authors' pipeline: By means of reference gene primer amplification, nucleated cell counts were estimated. Method: immunoSEQ multiplex PCR; TCRdb's copy keeps in-frame clones and lacks some. V and J calls and clone size follow that table, whereas D and trimming were derived from the DNA. Of roughly 140,000 clones listed, 86% are singletons. The TCR originated in a man aged 70-80 years with acute or convalescent COVID-19. The sequenced sample consisted of peripheral blood. The gene calls are TRBV28 and TRBJ2-1; 11 nucleotides agree with TRBD2. CDR3 coding DNA: TGTGCCAGCAGTTCCTTAGCGGGAGGGCCTGGGAATGAGCAGTTCTTC. This sequence encodes CASSSLAGGPGNEQFF.